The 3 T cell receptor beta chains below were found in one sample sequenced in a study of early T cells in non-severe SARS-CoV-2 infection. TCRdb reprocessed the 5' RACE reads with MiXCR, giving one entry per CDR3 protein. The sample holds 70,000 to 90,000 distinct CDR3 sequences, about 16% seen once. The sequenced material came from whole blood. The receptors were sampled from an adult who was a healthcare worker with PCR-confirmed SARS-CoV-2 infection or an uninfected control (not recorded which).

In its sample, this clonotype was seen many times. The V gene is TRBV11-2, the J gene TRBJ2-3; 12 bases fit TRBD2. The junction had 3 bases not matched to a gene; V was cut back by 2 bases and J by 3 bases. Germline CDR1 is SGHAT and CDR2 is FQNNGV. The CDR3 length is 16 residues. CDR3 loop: CASSLQLAGGTDTQYF. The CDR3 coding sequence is TGTGCCAGCAGCTTACAACTAGCGGGAGGAACAGATACGCAGTATTTT.

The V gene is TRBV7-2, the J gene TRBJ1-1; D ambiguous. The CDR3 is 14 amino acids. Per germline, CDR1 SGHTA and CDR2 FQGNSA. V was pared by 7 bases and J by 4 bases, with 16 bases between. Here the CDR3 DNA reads TGTGCCAGCACCCGTCTGGGATGGGCCACTGAAGCTTTCTTT. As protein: CASTRLGWATEAFF. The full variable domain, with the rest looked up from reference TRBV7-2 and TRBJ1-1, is GAGVSQSPSNKVTEKGKDVELRCDPISGHTALYWYRQSLGQGLEFLIYFQGNSAPDKSGLPSDRFSAERTGGSVSTLTIQRTQQEDSAVYLCASTRLGWATEAFFGQGTRLTVV.

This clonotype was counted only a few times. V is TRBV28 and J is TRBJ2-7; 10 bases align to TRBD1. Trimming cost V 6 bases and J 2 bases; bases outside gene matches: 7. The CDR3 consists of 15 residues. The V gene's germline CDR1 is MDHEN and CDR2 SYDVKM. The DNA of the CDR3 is TGTGCCAGCAGGAACCAGGGACAGGGGCCCTACGAGCAGTACTTC. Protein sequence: CASRNQGQGPYEQYF. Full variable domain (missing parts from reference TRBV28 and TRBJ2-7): DVKVTQSSRYLVKRTGEKVFLECVQDMDHENMFWYRQDPGLGLRLIYFSYDVKMKEKGDIPEGYSVSREKKERFSLILESASTNQTSMYLCASRNQGQGPYEQYFGPGTRLTVT.